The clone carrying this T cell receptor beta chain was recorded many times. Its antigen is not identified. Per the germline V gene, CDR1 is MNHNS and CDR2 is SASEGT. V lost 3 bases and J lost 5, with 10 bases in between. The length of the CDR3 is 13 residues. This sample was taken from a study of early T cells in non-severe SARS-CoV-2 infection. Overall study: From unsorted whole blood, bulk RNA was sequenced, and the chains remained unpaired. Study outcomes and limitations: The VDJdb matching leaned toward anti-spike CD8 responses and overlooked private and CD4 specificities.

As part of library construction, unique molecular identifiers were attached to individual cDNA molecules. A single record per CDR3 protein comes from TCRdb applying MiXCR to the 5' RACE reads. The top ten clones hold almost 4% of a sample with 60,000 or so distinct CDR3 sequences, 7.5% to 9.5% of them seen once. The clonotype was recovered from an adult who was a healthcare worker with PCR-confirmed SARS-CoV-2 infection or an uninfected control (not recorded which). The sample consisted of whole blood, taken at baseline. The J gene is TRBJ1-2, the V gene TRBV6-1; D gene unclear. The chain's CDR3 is CASSDGGVYGYTF. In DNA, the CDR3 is TGTGCCAGCAGTGATGGCGGCGTATATGGCTACACCTTC.